Listed below are T cell receptor beta chains from one sample, sequenced in a study of blood T cell repertoires in COVID-19. This table comes from immunoSEQ multiplex PCR, and its TCRdb copy is limited to in-frame clones, with some not included. The data contain roughly 100,000 clones, around 88% of them singletons. Sequencing input: peripheral blood. Receptor source: a woman aged 70-85 years with acute or convalescent COVID-19. The CDR3 runs from the conserved cysteine through the conserved F or W.

>TRBJ1-5|TRBV6-5
CASRPGNLYQPQHF
>TRBJ2-3|TRBV5-1
CASSSTGNTDTQYF
>TRBJ1-1|TRBV5-1
CASSLLGLGNTEAFF
>TRBJ2-2|TRBV30
CAWSKNTGELFF
>TRBJ2-7|TRBV5-1
CASSLEGLTYEQYF
>TRBJ2-1|TRBV9
CASSVDLAGGPNEQFF
>TRBJ2-1|TRBV5-1
CASTTGTGGFGEQFF
>TRBJ2-7|TRBV27
CASSLVRDSYEQYF
>TRBJ2-1|TRBV6-4
CASSPGGNRYNEQFF
>TRBJ2-2|TRBV7-9
CASSFSSGSLTGELFF
>TRBJ1-1|TRBV11-2
CASSLDYRVLGNTEAFF
>TRBJ2-5|TRBV5-1
CASRGLAQSTQETQYF
>TRBJ1-2|TRBV24-1
CATSDPLGSTANYGYTF
>TRBJ1-2|TRBV11-2
CASSLGRQSTRWNGYTF
>TRBJ1-5|TRBV9
CASSATGGAGQPQHF
>TRBJ2-2|TRBV5-1
CASSQRQGLRTGELFF
>TRBJ2-7|TRBV5-1
CASSRGQGSYEQYF
>TRBJ2-1|TRBV5-4
CASSSRDRGNYNEQFF
>TRBJ1-5|TRBV4-1
CASSQLPVRTGNQPQHF
>TRBJ1-2|TRBV4-2
CASSQDWTEFGYTF
>TRBJ1-2|TRBV2
CASSDGQDYGYTF
>TRBJ2-5|TRBV18
CASSPPAPRGETQYF
>TRBJ2-2|TRBV28
CASSPLGLANTGELFF
>TRBJ2-5|TRBV4-1
CASSPGQGAGETQYF
>TRBJ2-1|TRBV5-1
CASRHWTSGRIYNEQFF
>TRBJ2-5|TRBV15
CATSRDTQETQYF
>TRBJ1-5|TRBV6-5
CASSSEGGGNQPQHF
>TRBJ2-1|TRBV19
CASSVGAPYNEQFF
>TRBJ2-3|TRBV5-1
CASSTGLVDLYF
>TRBJ1-1|TRBV5-1
CASFDQGLTEAFF
>TRBJ2-7|TRBV7-9
CASSASRQGSHEQYF
>TRBJ1-3|TRBV27
CASSLTRGTGNTIYF
>TRBJ1-1|TRBV19
CASSRGSGVFTEAFF
>TRBJ2-7|TRBV6-6
CASRLAGAGYEQYF
>TRBJ1-2|TRBV6-5
CASRRRTVANYGYTF
>TRBJ2-2|TRBV19
CASSIERPDSSNTGELFF
>TRBJ2-2|TRBV9
CASSVAGDNTGELFF
>TRBJ2-5|TRBV24-1
CATQGSGGLETQYF
>TRBJ1-5|TRBV4-1
CASSQDAYQPQHF
>TRBJ1-2|TRBV29-1
CSVATGQDYGYTF
>TRBJ2-1|TRBV5-8
CASSAGTGYNEQFF
>TRBJ2-5|TRBV6-5
CATDRLGETQYF
>TRBJ1-1|TRBV6-2/TRBV6-3
CASSYRGYTEAFF
>TRBJ1-6|TRBV10-3
CAIRQGEFSPLHF
>TRBJ2-7|TRBV28
CASSITSGASGEQYF
>TRBJ1-1|TRBV15
CATSRDRNTEAFF
>TRBJ1-4|TRBV4-1
CASSQEDRGLGKLFF
>TRBJ2-7|TRBV10-1
CASSESSGRGYEQYF
>TRBJ2-3|TRBV13
CASSLGSRTGLTDTQYF
>TRBJ2-2|TRBV25-1
CASSPGQYTGELFF
>TRBJ2-7|TRBV6-5
CASSYSGLAVAYEQYF
>TRBJ2-5|TRBV6-5
CASSYSSGGIQETQYF
>TRBJ1-2|TRBV4-1
CASSQEGTGGGDYGYTF
>TRBJ2-1|TRBV28
CASSSTTGTSGSYYEQFF
>TRBJ2-1|TRBV6-5
CASSYSRASGAFREFF
>TRBJ2-2|TRBV19
CASSIETGWVGTGELFF
>TRBJ2-2|TRBV6-5
CASRGQGVGELFF
>TRBJ1-5|TRBV5-1
CASSPDSRNQPQHF
>TRBJ1-1|TRBV14
CASSQDLGAPTSNTEAFF
>TRBJ1-4|TRBV3-1/TRBV3-2
CASSQEGKLTPNEKLFF